This TCR beta chain was profiled in a study of memory CD4+ T cells and cytomegalovirus serostatus. In germline, CDR1 is SGHAT, CDR2 FQNNGV. Between the trimmed V and J ends, which lost 5 bases and 6 bases, there was a span of 19 bases. The CDR3 loop spans 16 amino acids. General study results and limits: Repertoires predicted CMV serostatus with median bootstrapped AUC of about 0.95.

Single viable CD3+CD4+CD8-CD45RO+ cells were sorted as the memory CD4+ T cells. Here immunoSEQ multiplex PCR was the method, and the copy in TCRdb shows in-frame clones only, minus some. The table lists roughly 54,000 clones, roughly four fifths of them singletons. This clone appeared once. Its antigen is unidentified. The rearrangement joins TRBV11-2 to TRBJ2-2; a possible D gene is TRBD1 (6 bases). Sequences were obtained from memory CD4+ T cells from blood. This clonotype was sampled from an adult in good health and CMV-seronegative. The CDR3 DNA sequence: TGTGCCAGCAGCCCCCGTCGAACAGGGTTGGCCGGGGAGCTGTTTTTT. Its translation: CASSPRRTGLAGELFF. Drawing the rest from reference TRBV11-2 and TRBJ2-2, the complete variable domain is EAGVAQSPRYKIIEKRQSVAFWCNPISGHATLYWYQQILGQGPKLLIQFQNNGVVDDSQLPKDRFSAERLKGVDSTLKIQPAKLEDSAVYLCASSPRRTGLAGELFFGEGSRLTVL.